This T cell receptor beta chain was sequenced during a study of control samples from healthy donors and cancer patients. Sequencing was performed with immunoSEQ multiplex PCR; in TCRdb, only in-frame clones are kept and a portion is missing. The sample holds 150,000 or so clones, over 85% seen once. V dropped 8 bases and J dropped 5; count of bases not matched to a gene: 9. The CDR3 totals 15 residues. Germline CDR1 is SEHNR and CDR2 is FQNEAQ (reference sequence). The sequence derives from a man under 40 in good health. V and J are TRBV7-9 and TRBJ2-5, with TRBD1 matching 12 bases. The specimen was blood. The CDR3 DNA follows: TGTGCCAGCGAAAAGGGACAGGGGGCCTTTGAGACCCAGTACTTC. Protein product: CASEKGQGAFETQYF.